This TCR beta chain was sequenced in a study of blood T cell repertoires in COVID-19. Whole-study context: Acute and convalescent COVID-19 samples came from the United States, Italy and Spain. PBMCs, B-cell-depleted T cells, or T cells provided the cDNA or gDNA that made up the material.

V gave up 0 bases and J gave up 8 bases; unmatched junction bases: 13. Germline CDR1 reads LGHNA; CDR2 reads YNFKEQ. The CDR3 contains 17 residues. Clones were read by immunoSEQ multiplex PCR, and TCRdb kept only the in-frame ones, dropping some. The table lists 100,000 to 150,000 clones, more than 85% of them singletons. The J gene is TRBJ2-7, the V gene TRBV4-2, with 10 bases matching TRBD2. The sequenced material came from peripheral blood. This receptor was taken from a man aged 45 to 65 with active or convalescent COVID-19. The CDR3 region has the DNA TGTGCCAGCAGCCAAGAGACTAGCGGGCGACCCTACGGGCAGCAGTACTTC. Translating gives CASSQETSGRPYGQQYF.